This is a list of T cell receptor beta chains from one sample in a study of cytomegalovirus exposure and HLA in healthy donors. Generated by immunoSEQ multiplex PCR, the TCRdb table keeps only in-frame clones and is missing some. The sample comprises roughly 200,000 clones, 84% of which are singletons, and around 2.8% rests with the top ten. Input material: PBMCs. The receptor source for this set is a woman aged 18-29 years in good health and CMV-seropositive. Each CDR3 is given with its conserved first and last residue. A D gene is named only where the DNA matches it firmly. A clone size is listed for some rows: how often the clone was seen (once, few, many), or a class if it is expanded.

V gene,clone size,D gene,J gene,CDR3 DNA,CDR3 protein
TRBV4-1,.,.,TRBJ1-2,TGCGCCAGCAGCCAAGATCGGGGGGGAGGATACTATGGCTACACCTTC,CASSQDRGGGYYGYTF
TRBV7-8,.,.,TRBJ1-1,TGTGCCAGCAGCCCTGTTTGGAACACTGAAGCTTTCTTT,CASSPVWNTEAFF
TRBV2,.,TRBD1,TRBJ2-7,TGTGCCAGCAGTGGGACAGGGGGAGATGCCTACGAGCAGTACTTC,CASSGTGGDAYEQYF
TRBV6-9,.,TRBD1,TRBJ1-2,TGTGCCAGCAGTGTACAGGGGAACTATGGCTACACCTTC,CASSVQGNYGYTF
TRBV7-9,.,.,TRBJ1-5,TGTGCCAGCAACCAGATAGGAGGCAATCAGCCCCAGCATTTT,CASNQIGGNQPQHF
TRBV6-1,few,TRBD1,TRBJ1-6,TGTGCCATCCTACCGGGACAGGGTGCCAATTCACCCCTCCACTTT,CAILPGQGANSPLHF
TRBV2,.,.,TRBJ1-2,TGTGCCAGCAGTGCGAGGGTGGAAAGAGTATTTGGCTACACCTTC,CASSARVERVFGYTF
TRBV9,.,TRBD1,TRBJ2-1,TGTGCCAGCAGCTCACGGGACAGGTGGTTCTTC,CASSSRDRWFF
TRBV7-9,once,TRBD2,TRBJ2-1,TGTGCCAGCAGCACCCGACTAGCGGGGTATGAGCAGTTCTTC,CASSTRLAGYEQFF
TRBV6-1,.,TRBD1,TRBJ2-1,TGTGCCAGCAGTGACACAGGGGGTGCGGATGAGCAGTTCTTC,CASSDTGGADEQFF
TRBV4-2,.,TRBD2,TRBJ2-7,TGTGCCAGCAGCCAAGGGTCTAGCGGGGGCTACGAGCAGTACTTC,CASSQGSSGGYEQYF
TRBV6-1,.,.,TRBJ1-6,TGTGCCAGCAGTGAGGTTGGAGGAAGCTCCTATAATTCACCCCTCCACTTT,CASSEVGGSSYNSPLHF
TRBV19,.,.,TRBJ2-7,TGTGCCAGTAGTACCCTTGGAGCGGGTACCTACGAGCAGTACTTC,CASSTLGAGTYEQYF
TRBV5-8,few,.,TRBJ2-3,TGTGCCAGCAGCGCAAGACAGCACACAGATACGCAGTATTTT,CASSARQHTDTQYF